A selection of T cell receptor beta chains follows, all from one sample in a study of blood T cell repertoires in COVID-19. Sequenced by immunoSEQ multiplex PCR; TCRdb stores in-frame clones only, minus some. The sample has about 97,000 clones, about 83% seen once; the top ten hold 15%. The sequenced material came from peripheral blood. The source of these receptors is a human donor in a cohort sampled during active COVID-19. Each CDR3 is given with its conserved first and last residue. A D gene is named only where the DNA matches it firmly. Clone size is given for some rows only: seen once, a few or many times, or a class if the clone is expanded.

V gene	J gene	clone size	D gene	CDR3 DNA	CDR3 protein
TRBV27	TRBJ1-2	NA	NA	TGTGCCAGCAGTTTGGGGGGGCTAGGTGGCTACACCTTC	CASSLGGLGGYTF
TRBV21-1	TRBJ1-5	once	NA	TGTGCCAGCCCACAGGGGAAAAGCAATCAGCCCCAGCATTTT	CASPQGKSNQPQHF
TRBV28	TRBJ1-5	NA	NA	TGTGCCAGCAGTTTATCAGGGGTCAGGGGTTACTATCAGCCCCAGCATTTT	CASSLSGVRGYYQPQHF
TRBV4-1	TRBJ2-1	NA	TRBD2	TGCGCCAGCAGCCGCGGGGGACTAGTTTACCTCAATGAGCAGTTCTTC	CASSRGGLVYLNEQFF
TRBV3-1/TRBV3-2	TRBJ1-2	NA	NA	TGTGCCAGCAGCCAAGATACCGGTTCTGGCTACACCTTC	CASSQDTGSGYTF
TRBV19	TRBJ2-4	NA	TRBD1	TGTGCCAGCGGGGACAGGGCGCTCATTCAGTACTTC	CASGDRALIQYF
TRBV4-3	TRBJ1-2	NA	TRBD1	TGCGCCAGCAGCCACCGGGAGCCGGGGGACAGGGCAAACTATGGCTACACCTTC	CASSHREPGDRANYGYTF
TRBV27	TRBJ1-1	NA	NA	TGTGCCAGCAGTTTCTACGCGAACACTGAAGCTTTCTTT	CASSFYANTEAFF
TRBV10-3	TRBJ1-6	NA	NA	TGTGCCATCAGTGAGGGTAGCTCCTATAATTCACCCCTCCACTTT	CAISEGSSYNSPLHF
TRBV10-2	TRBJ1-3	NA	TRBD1	TGCGCCAGCAGTGAGACCGGACAGGGGAACTCTGGAAACACCATATATTTT	CASSETGQGNSGNTIYF
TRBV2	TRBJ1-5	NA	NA	TGTGCCAGCAGCATAGGACAGAATCAGCCCCAGCATTTT	CASSIGQNQPQHF
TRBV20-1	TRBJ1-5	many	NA	TGCAGTGCTAGTGGGGGCCTGGGAGGGATGAGCAATCAGCCCCAGCATTTT	CSASGGLGGMSNQPQHF
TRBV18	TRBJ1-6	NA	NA	TGTGCCACCTCCCCGGGAGGGGATTCACCCCTCCACTTT	CATSPGGDSPLHF
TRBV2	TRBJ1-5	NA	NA	TGTGCCAGCAGTGGATCTTTTGGGGGCAGTCATAGCAATCAGCCCCAGCATTTT	CASSGSFGGSHSNQPQHF
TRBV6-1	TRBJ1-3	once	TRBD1	TGTGCCAGCAGTGGACAGGGGTTAAGCTCTGGAAACACCATATATTTT	CASSGQGLSSGNTIYF
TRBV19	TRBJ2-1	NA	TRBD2	TGTGCCAGTAGTATTCGAGCGGGATTAGCAGGGTGGCAGTTCTTC	CASSIRAGLAGWQFF
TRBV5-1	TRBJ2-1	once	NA	TGCGCCAGCAGCTTGACCAGGGGCTCCTACAATGAGCAGTTCTTC	CASSLTRGSYNEQFF
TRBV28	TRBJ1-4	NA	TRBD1	TGTGCCAGCAGTTTACTGGGGACAGGGAGTGAAAAACTGTTTTTT	CASSLLGTGSEKLFF
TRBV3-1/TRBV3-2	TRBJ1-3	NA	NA	TGTGCCAGCAGCCAAGCCGGGACGGGAGCGGGAAACACCATATATTTT	CASSQAGTGAGNTIYF
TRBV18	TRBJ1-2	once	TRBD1	TGTGCCAGCTCACTGATAACCGGGACAGCCCTAATCTATGGCTACACCTTC	CASSLITGTALIYGYTF
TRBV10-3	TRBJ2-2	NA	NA	TGTGCCATAAGGGGCCCCGGGGAGCTGTTTTTT	CAIRGPGELFF
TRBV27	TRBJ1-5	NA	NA	TGTGCCAGCAGTTTAGGGGGGGCCTATCAGCCCCAGCATTTT	CASSLGGAYQPQHF
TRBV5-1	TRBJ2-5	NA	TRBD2	TGCGCCAGCAGCTTGGGACTAGCGGGCCTACAAGAGACCCAGTACTTC	CASSLGLAGLQETQYF
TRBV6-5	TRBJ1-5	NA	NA	TGTGCCAGCAGCACAGGGTATAGCAATCAGCCCCAGCATTTT	CASSTGYSNQPQHF
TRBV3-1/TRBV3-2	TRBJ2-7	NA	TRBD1	TGTGCCAGCAGCCGGGGACAGGGGGTCTACGAGCAGTACTTC	CASSRGQGVYEQYF
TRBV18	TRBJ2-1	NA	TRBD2	TGTGCCAGCTCACCACCGTTCGGGAGGGGTAACAATGAGCAGTTCTTC	CASSPPFGRGNNEQFF
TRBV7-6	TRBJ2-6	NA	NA	TGTGCCAGCAGCTTAGTAGAAAGCTCTGGGGCCAACGTCCTGACTTTC	CASSLVESSGANVLTF
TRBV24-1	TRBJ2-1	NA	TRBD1	TGTGCCACCAGTGACGGGACAGGGGCAAACTACAATGAGCAGTTCTTC	CATSDGTGANYNEQFF
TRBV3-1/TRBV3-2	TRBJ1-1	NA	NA	TGTGCCAGCAGCCAAGCCTACAGGAGCACTGAAGCTTTCTTT	CASSQAYRSTEAFF
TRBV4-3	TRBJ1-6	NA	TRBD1	TGCGCCAGCAGCCAAGATAGGCAGGGGGCGTTCGGGTCACCCCTCCACTTT	CASSQDRQGAFGSPLHF
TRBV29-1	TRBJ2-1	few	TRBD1	TGCAGCGTCGGACAGGGGTCGGGTGAGCAGTTCTTC	CSVGQGSGEQFF
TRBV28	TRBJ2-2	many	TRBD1	TGTGCCAGCAGCGAGACAGGGGCCACCGGGGAGCTGTTTTTT	CASSETGATGELFF
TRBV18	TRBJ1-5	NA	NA	TGTGCCAGCTCGACGGAGAGAGAACAGCCCCAGCATTTT	CASSTEREQPQHF
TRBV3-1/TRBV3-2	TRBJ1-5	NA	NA	TGTGCCAGCAGCCATTATAGCAATCAGCCCCAGCATTTT	CASSHYSNQPQHF
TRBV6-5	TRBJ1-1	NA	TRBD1	TGTGCCAGCAGCCCAAGGACAGGGCGGACTGAAGCTTTCTTT	CASSPRTGRTEAFF
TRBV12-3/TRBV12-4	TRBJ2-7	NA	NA	TGTGCCAGTAGGAAGCCAGGGGTGGACGAGCAGTACTTC	CASRKPGVDEQYF
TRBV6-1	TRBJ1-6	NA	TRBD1	TGTGCCAGCAGTGAAAACAGGGGCGGGAATTCACCCCTCCACTTT	CASSENRGGNSPLHF
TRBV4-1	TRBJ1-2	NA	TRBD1	TGCGCCAGCAGCCAAGGGCCAGGGGGCTATGGCTACACCTTC	CASSQGPGGYGYTF
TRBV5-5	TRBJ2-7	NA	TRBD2	TGTGCCAGCAGCTTGGTTAGCGGGGGTTCCTACGAGCAGTACTTC	CASSLVSGGSYEQYF
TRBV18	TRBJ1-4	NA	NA	TGTGCCAGCTCACCTCAAGCAGGGGCAACTAATGAAAAACTGTTTTTT	CASSPQAGATNEKLFF
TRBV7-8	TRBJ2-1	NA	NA	TGTGCCAGCAGCCCAACGGCCAGGGGCTCCTACAATGAGCAGTTCTTC	CASSPTARGSYNEQFF
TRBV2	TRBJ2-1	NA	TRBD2	TGTGCCAGCAGTTTAGCGGGAGGATCCTACAATGAGCAGTTCTTC	CASSLAGGSYNEQFF
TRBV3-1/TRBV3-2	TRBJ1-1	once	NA	TGTGCCAGCAGCCAACTCCCAGGCACTGAAGCTTTCTTT	CASSQLPGTEAFF
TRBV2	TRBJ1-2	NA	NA	TGTGCCAGCAATGACAGGCAAACTAACTATGGCTACACCTTC	CASNDRQTNYGYTF
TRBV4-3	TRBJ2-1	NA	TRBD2	TGCGCCAGCAGCCAAGTGGGACTAGAATACAATGAGCAGTTCTTC	CASSQVGLEYNEQFF